The 22 T cell receptor beta chains listed next were all sequenced from one sample in a study of cytomegalovirus exposure and HLA in healthy donors. Primers for the PCR totalled 60 Vbeta and 13 Jbeta. Assay used: immunoSEQ multiplex PCR; TCRdb lists only in-frame clones, some missing. This table holds 90,000 to 120,000 clones, about 74% found once. Sequencing was performed on PBMCs. These receptors originate from a woman between 35 and 50 years old in good health and CMV-seropositive.

The V gene is TRBV6-5, the J gene TRBJ1-2; perhaps TRBD1 as D (5 bases). Germline-derived CDR1 and CDR2 are MNHEY and SVGAGI. The CDR3 contains 16 residues. Trimming pared 0 bases from V and 2 bases from J, leaving 13 bases between. CDR3 nucleotide sequence: TGTGCCAGCAGTTACTCGCAAGGGGCAGCGAACTATGGCTACACCTTC. Translating gives CASSYSQGAANYGYTF.

The chain carries TRBV5-1 and TRBJ2-1; TRBD2 aligns across 7 bases. The CDR3 consists of 15 residues. The V segment lost 4 bases and the J segment 3 bases; nucleotides outside the gene matches: 7. Germline assignment: CDR1 SGHRS and CDR2 YFSETQ. The DNA of the CDR3 is TGCGCCAGCAGCAGGAGCGGGGAGAACTACAATGAGCAGTTCTTC. This codes for CASSRSGENYNEQFF.

The chain carries TRBV7-9 and TRBJ1-1; the D gene is possibly TRBD1 (6 bases). Germline V lookup: CDR1 SEHNR, CDR2 FQNEAQ (reference sequence). V was cut by 3 bases and J by 5 bases, with 13 bases left in between. The CDR3 covers 14 residues. CDR3 in amino acids: CASSFRRGGTEAFF. The CDR3 region has the DNA TGTGCCAGCAGCTTTAGAAGGGGGGGAACTGAAGCTTTCTTT.

V gene TRBV1 combines with J gene TRBJ1-5. TRBV1 is a recognized pseudogene. This CDR3 region has 19 residues. This CDR3 is CTSSQARRSRKAANQPQHF. The CDR3 DNA is TGCACCAGCAGCCAAGCACGGAGATCGCGGAAAGCGGCCAATCAGCCCCAGCATTTT.

This clone appeared a single time. The chain carries TRBV2 and TRBJ1-2; 8 nucleotides agree with TRBD1. With V trimmed by 7 bases and J by 4 bases, 11 bases remained unmatched. Per germline, CDR1 SNHLY and CDR2 FYNNEI. The CDR3 covers 15 residues. CDR3 residues: CASTISQGASYGYTF. In DNA form, the CDR3 reads TGTGCCAGCACCATAAGTCAGGGGGCCTCCTATGGCTACACCTTC.

This sequence joins TRBV29-1 and TRBJ2-3; D remains ambiguous. The V end was cut by 0 bases, the J end by 4 bases, with 14 bases between. CDR3 length equals 15 residues. Germline V lookup: CDR1 SQVTM, CDR2 ANQGSEA. The CDR3 region is CSVEDPVANPDTQYF. Written as DNA, the CDR3 is TGCAGCGTTGAAGATCCTGTCGCGAACCCAGATACGCAGTATTTT.

The chain has TRBV7-9 and TRBJ1-1, with TRBD1 identical over 9 bases. There are 14 residues in the CDR3. Trimming cost V 5 bases and J 4 bases; bases outside gene matches: 5. Germline V gene lookup returns CDR1 SEHNR and CDR2 FQNEAQ (reference sequence). Here the CDR3 reads CASSPDRGSTEAFF. For the CDR3, the DNA is TGTGCCAGCAGCCCGGACAGGGGTAGCACTGAAGCTTTCTTT.

This clone came up once. For the CDR3, the DNA is TGTGCCCTCTCCGGGGATTCACCCCTCCACTTT. This sequence encodes CALSGDSPLHF. The chain employs TRBV30 and TRBJ1-6, with D unclear. V lost 8 bases, J lost 8 bases, and 10 bases lay in between. This CDR3 has 11 amino acids. Germline-derived CDR1 and CDR2 are GTSNPN and SVGIG (reference sequence).

The J gene is TRBJ1-2, the V gene TRBV7-6; no firm D call. CDR1 and CDR2 (germline): SGHVS, FNYEAQ. CDR3 length: 14 amino acids. Deletions cut 5 bases from V and 0 bases from J, with 10 bases between. The DNA of the CDR3 is TGTGCCAGCAGCCCGACCGGAGCTAACTATGGCTACACCTTC. This codes for CASSPTGANYGYTF.

J is TRBJ1-3 and V is TRBV27; 8 bases match TRBD1. CDR1 and CDR2 (germline): MNHEY, SMNVEV (reference sequence). The CDR3 loop spans 15 amino acids. J was trimmed by 4 bases and V by 0 bases; bases with no gene match: 2. CDR3 DNA: TGTGCCAGCAGTTTATCTGGACAGGGAGGAAACACCATATATTTT. Protein product: CASSLSGQGGNTIYF.

The gene calls are TRBV5-4 and TRBJ1-1; possible D gene TRBD1, 6 bases. This CDR3 has 15 residues. Looked up from germline, CDR1 is SGHNT and CDR2 is YYREEE (reference sequence). The germline V and J ends were trimmed by 1 base and 4 bases, with 14 bases remaining between them. CDR3 DNA sequence: TGTGCCAGCAGCTTGAAACAGGGCTCTGGCACTGAAGCTTTCTTT. Encoded protein: CASSLKQGSGTEAFF.

The chain has TRBV11-2 and TRBJ2-7, with no clear D. With 5 bases removed from V and 5 bases from J, the gap between germline ends came to 19 bases. The germline V gene has CDR1 SGHAT and CDR2 FQNNGV. This CDR3 spans 15 amino acids. Here the CDR3 reads CASSPERGFVDEQYF. The CDR3 coding sequence is TGTGCCAGCAGCCCGGAGAGAGGTTTTGTCGACGAGCAGTACTTC.

The CDR3: CASSYDTNTEAFF. The CDR3 DNA reads TGTGCCAGCAGCTACGACACGAACACTGAAGCTTTCTTT. The chain couples TRBV5-4 to TRBJ1-1; D not certain. Germline loops: CDR1 SGHNT, CDR2 YYREEE (reference sequence). V was clipped by 3 bases and J by 1 base, with 7 bases between them. This CDR3 is built from 13 residues.

V and J are TRBV6-5 and TRBJ2-1; D unclear. This CDR3 region has 11 residues. The V end lost 7 bases, the J end lost 12 bases, and 13 bases lay between the germline ends. Germline CDR1 reads MNHEY; CDR2 reads SVGAGI. CDR3 DNA sequence: TGTGCCAGCAATCTTGGCCCTCGGCAGTTCTTC. Its translation is CASNLGPRQFF.

The chain uses TRBV19 and TRBJ1-2; 7 nucleotides align to TRBD1. The trim removed 3 bases at V and 1 base at J, leaving 2 bases unmatched. Germline loops: CDR1 LNHDA, CDR2 SQIVND (reference sequence). This CDR3 comprises 14 residues. The CDR3 nucleotides read TGTGCCAGTAGTATCGGGACAGTTAACTATGGCTACACCTTC. Its protein product is CASSIGTVNYGYTF. Based on the CDR3 plus reference TRBV19 and TRBJ1-2, the full variable domain is DGGITQSPKYLFRKEGQNVTLSCEQNLNHDAMYWYRQDPGQGLRLIYYSQIVNDFQKGDIAEGYSVSREKKESFPLTVTSAQKNPTAFYLCASSIGTVNYGYTFGSGTRLTVV.

The V call is TRBV27, the J call TRBJ2-1; TRBD1 agrees at 8 bases. With 3 bases clipped from V and 5 bases from J, the junction kept 3 bases outside the gene matches. The CDR3 spans 14 residues. Germline V gene sequence: CDR1 MNHEY, CDR2 SMNVEV (reference sequence). The CDR3 is CASSFRTGNNEQFF. For the CDR3, the DNA is TGTGCCAGCAGTTTTAGGACAGGGAACAATGAGCAGTTCTTC.

The chain links TRBV19 to TRBJ1-1; D might be TRBD1 (5 bases). V gave up 3 bases and J gave up 0 bases, with 11 bases separating them. The V gene's germline CDR1 is LNHDA and CDR2 SQIVND (reference sequence). CDR3 size: 15 residues. The CDR3 DNA sequence: TGTGCCAGTAGTATGGGGGGGGTACTGAACACTGAAGCTTTCTTT. Encoded protein: CASSMGGVLNTEAFF.

The chain has TRBV29-1 and TRBJ2-5; 9 bases line up with TRBD1. The trim removed 7 bases at V and 4 bases at J, leaving 10 bases unmatched. CDR1 and CDR2 (germline): SQVTM, ANQGSEA. The CDR3 contains 14 residues. The CDR3 sequence: CSGQSGTGIETQYF. DNA for the CDR3: TGCAGCGGCCAGAGCGGGACAGGGATAGAGACCCAGTACTTC.

The rearrangement links TRBV7-9 to TRBJ1-2; maybe TRBD1 (5 bases). The ends were cut back, 7 bases at V and 0 bases at J, with 9 bases in the middle. Germline CDR1 and CDR2: SEHNR and FQNEAQ (reference sequence). This CDR3 has 13 amino acids. The CDR3 DNA is TGTGCCAGCAACCCGGGGGCTAACTATGGCTACACCTTC. Its translation: CASNPGANYGYTF. Full variable domain (rest looked up from reference TRBV7-9 and TRBJ1-2): DTGVSQNPRHKITKRGQNVTFRCDPISEHNRLYWYRQTLGQGPEFLTYFQNEAQLEKSRLLSDRFSAERPKGSFSTLEIQRTEQGDSAMYLCASNPGANYGYTFGSGTRLTVV.

The V gene is TRBV29-1, the J gene TRBJ2-2, with 7 bases lining up with TRBD1. There are 14 residues in the CDR3. Germline trimming cut 5 bases from V and 2 bases from J; bases unmatched to any gene: 5. Per the germline V gene, CDR1 is SQVTM and CDR2 is ANQGSEA. The CDR3: CSVKRDSNTGELFF. CDR3 sequence (DNA): TGCAGCGTTAAAAGGGACAGTAACACCGGGGAGCTGTTTTTT.

This clone was seen a few times. V usage is TRBV5-6 and J usage is TRBJ1-1; D is uncertain. V was clipped by 1 base and J by 1 base, with 14 bases between them. CDR3 length equals 16 residues. Germline V lookup: CDR1 SGHDT, CDR2 YYEEEE. In nucleotides, the CDR3 is TGTGCCAGCAGCTTGCTCCGAGCTCGAGAGAACACTGAAGCTTTCTTT. Translation: CASSLLRARENTEAFF.

This clone has more than one count but fewer than ten. The rearrangement joins TRBV29-1 to TRBJ1-2; D perhaps matches TRBD1 (5 bases). V dropped 6 bases and J dropped 4 bases, with 15 bases sitting between them. The CDR3 is made up of 13 amino acids. Germline CDR1 SQVTM, CDR2 ANQGSEA. The CDR3 nucleotides are TGCAGCGTCGGGGAGGGGATGGGCTATGGCTACACCTTC. Translating gives CSVGEGMGYGYTF. Combining the CDR3 with reference TRBV29-1 and TRBJ1-2 gives the whole variable domain SAVISQKPSRDICQRGTSLTIQCQVDSQVTMMFWYRQQPGQSLTLIATANQGSEATYESGFVIDKFPISRPNLTFSTLTVSNMSPEDSSIYLCSVGEGMGYGYTFGSGTRLTVV.